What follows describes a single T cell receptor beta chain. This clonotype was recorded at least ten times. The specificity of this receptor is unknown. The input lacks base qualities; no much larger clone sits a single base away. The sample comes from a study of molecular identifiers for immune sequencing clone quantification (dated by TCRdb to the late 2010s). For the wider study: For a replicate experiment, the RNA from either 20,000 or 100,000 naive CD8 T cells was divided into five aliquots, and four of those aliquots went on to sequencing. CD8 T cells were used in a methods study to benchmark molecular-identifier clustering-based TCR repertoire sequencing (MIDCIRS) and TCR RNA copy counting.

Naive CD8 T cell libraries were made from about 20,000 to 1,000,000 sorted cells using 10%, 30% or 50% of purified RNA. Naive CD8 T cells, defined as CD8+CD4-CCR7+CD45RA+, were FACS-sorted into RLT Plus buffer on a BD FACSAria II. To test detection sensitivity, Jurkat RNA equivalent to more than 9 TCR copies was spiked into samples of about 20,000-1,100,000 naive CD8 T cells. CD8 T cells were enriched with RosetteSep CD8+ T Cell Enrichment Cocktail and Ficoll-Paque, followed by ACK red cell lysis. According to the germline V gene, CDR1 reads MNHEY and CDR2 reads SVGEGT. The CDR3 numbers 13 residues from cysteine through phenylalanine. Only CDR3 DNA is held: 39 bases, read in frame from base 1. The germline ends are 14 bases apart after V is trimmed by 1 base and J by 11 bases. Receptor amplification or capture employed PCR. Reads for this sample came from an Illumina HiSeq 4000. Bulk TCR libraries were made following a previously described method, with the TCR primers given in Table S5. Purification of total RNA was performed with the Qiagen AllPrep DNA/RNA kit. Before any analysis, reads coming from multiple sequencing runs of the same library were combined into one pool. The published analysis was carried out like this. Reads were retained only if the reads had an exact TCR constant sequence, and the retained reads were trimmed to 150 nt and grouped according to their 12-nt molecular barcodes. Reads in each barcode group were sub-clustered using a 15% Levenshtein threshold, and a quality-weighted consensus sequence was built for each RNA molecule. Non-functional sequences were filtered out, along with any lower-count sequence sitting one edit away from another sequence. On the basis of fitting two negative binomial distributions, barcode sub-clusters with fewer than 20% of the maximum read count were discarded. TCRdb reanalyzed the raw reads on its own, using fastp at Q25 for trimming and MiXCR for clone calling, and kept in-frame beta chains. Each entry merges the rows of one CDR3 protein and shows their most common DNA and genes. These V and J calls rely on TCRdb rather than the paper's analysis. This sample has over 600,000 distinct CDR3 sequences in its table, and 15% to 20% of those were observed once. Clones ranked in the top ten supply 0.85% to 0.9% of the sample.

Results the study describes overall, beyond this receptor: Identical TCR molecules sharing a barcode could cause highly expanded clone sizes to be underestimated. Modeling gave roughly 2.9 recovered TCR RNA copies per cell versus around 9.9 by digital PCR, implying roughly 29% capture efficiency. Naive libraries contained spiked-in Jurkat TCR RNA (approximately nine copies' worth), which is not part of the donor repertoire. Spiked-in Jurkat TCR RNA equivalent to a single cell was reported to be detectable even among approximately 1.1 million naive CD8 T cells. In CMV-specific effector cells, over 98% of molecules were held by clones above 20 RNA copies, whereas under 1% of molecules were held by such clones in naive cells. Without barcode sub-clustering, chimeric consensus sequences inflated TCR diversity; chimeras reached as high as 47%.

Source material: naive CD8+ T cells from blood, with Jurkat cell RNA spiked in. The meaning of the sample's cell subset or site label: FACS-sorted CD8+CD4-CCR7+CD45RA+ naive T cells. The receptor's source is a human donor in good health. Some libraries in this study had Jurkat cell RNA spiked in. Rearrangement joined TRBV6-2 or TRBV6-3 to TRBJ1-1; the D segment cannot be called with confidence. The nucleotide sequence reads TGTGCCAGCAGTTACTGGGGTAGGCAAGGGGCTTTCTTT. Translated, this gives CASSYWGRQGAFF.